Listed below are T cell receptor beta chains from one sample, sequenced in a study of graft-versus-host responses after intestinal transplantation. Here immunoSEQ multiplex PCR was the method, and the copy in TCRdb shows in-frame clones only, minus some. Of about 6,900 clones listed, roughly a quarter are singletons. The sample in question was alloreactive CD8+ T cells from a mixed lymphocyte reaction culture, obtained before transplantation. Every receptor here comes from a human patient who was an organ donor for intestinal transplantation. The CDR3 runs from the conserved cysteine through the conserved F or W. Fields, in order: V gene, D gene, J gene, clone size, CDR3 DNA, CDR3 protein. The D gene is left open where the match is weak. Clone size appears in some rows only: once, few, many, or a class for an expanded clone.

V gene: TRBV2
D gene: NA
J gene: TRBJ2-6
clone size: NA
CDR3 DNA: TGTGCCAGCAGTTGCTTAGGTCCGATACAAAGTCGGGCCAACGTCCTGACTTTC
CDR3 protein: CASSCLGPIQSRANVLTF

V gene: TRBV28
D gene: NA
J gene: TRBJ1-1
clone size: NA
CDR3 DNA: TGTGCCAGCAGCTGGATGCACAGGGTGAACACTGAAGCTTTCTTT
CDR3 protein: CASSWMHRVNTEAFF

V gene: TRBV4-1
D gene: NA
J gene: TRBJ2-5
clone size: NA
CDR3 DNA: TGCGCCAGCAGCCAACAAGCTTGGGTAGTCTCGTGGGGAGAGGGTCAAGAGACCCAGTACTTC
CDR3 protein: CASSQQAWVVSWGEGQETQYF

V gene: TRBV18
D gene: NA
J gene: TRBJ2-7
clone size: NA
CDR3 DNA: TGTGCCAGCTCTCCTCGGGTGTGGGAGCAGTACTTC
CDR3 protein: CASSPRVWEQYF

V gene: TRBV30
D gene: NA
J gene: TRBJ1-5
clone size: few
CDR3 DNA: TGTGCCTGGACAGGGCAATCAGCCCCAGCATTT
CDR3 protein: CAWTGQSAPAF

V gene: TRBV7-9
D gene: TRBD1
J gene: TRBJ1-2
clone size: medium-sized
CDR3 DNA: TGTGCCAGCAGCTTCCTAGGGGGCGGTGGTGGCTACACCTTC
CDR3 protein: CASSFLGGGGGYTF

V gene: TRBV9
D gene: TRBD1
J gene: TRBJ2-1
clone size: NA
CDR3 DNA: TGTGCCAGCAGCGTAGAGGGGACAGTGGGGATCAATGAGCAGTTCTTC
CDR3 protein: CASSVEGTVGINEQFF

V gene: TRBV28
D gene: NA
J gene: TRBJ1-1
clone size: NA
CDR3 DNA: TGTGCCAGCAGTTTGTGGTACGGTGGCGGAAGCGGGACGGCCAACACTGAAGCTTTCTTT
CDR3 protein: CASSLWYGGGSGTANTEAFF

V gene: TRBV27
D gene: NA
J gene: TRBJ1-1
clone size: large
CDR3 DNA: TGTGCCAGCAGTTTGGGGACGGGGGAAGCTTTCTTT
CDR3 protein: CASSLGTGEAFF

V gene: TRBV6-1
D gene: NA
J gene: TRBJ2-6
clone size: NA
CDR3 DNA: TGTGCCAGCAGTGAAGGTCTCGGAGCTGGGGCCAACGTCCTGACTTTC
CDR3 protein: CASSEGLGAGANVLTF

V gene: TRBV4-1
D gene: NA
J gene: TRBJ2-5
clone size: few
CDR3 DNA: TGCGCCAGCAGCCAAGGGACAGCGCCTATGGAGACCCAGTACTTC
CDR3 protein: CASSQGTAPMETQYF